The clone carrying this T cell receptor beta chain was found once. The sample originates from a study of blood T cell repertoires in COVID-19. Looked up from germline, CDR1 is SGHTS and CDR2 is YDEGEE. The CDR3 is 14 residues long. V was pared by 1 base and J by 4 bases, with 11 bases between. In the study's own analysis: Reference gene primer amplification gave nucleated cell count estimates. Clones were read by immunoSEQ multiplex PCR, and TCRdb kept only the in-frame ones, dropping some. V, J and clone size were drawn from that table, and D and trimming were deduced from the DNA. Counted here are roughly 53,000 clones, roughly 88% occurring once; the ten biggest clones make up about 14%.

Material: peripheral blood. The TCR comes from a human donor in a cohort sampled during active COVID-19. V and J are TRBV5-8 and TRBJ1-1; D is unresolved. The CDR3 bases are TGTGCCAGCAGCTTGATCTTGACGGGCACTGAAGCTTTCTTT. It is translated as CASSLILTGTEAFF.